What follows are 12 T cell receptor beta chains derived from one specimen sequenced in a study of blood T cells in healthy people across ages. Through a sample-barcoded 5' primer and a J-beta primer mix, a second PCR was run for roughly 6 to 11 cycles. MiXCR was run by TCRdb on the 5' RACE reads, yielding one entry per CDR3 protein. Of about 900,000 distinct CDR3 sequences listed, roughly 50% are singletons. The sample consisted of blood. Receptors were obtained from a man younger than 40 in good health.

This chain joins TRBV12-3 or TRBV12-4 and TRBJ1-2; 10 bases map to TRBD1. The V and J ends lost 6 bases and 4 bases, in that order; junction bases with no gene match: 5. The CDR3 runs to 14 residues. The CDR3 region is CASRPDRGLYGYTF. CDR3 DNA: TGTGCCAGCAGACCCGACAGGGGGCTCTATGGCTACACCTTC.

V is TRBV28 and J is TRBJ2-1; 8 nucleotides align to TRBD2. The DNA end favors TRBJ2-7, so the J call may be wrong. The CDR3 totals 16 residues. CDR1 is MDHEN and CDR2 is SYDVKM in the germline V gene. The CDR3 is CASSPVAGSSYNEQYF. The CDR3 DNA follows: TGTGCCAGCAGTCCAGTAGCGGGATCTTCCTACAATGAGCAGTACTTC.

The chain has TRBV9 and TRBJ2-4, with TRBD2 matching 11 bases. CDR1 is SGDLS and CDR2 is YYNGEE in the germline V gene. J lost 9 bases, V lost 5 bases, and 16 bases had no gene match. The CDR3 is made up of 17 amino acids. The CDR3 reads CASSRQTSGMGRAIQYF. The CDR3 nucleotides read TGTGCCAGCAGTCGCCAGACTAGCGGGATGGGTCGTGCCATTCAGTACTTC.

J is TRBJ2-7 and V is TRBV20-1; D is unresolved. Germline assignment: CDR1 DFQATT and CDR2 SNEGSKA (reference sequence). The CDR3 extends over 12 amino acids. Trimming stripped 7 bases from V and 3 bases from J, with 13 bases between. As DNA, the CDR3 is TGCAGTGAAGCTGAAAACAACTACGAGCAGTACTTC. It specifies CSEAENNYEQYF.

The J gene is TRBJ2-3, the V gene TRBV24-1; 7 nucleotides line up with TRBD2. The CDR3 is made up of 15 amino acids. Germline V gene data show CDR1 as KGHDR and CDR2 as SFDVKD. V dropped 5 bases and J dropped 1; count of bases not matched to a gene: 5. Written as DNA, the CDR3 is TGTGCCACCAGTGTCCCAGGGAGGGGCACAGATACGCAGTATTTT. Amino acids: CATSVPGRGTDTQYF.

A remark on this clonotype: This may stem from a read error, because a much larger clone lies one nucleotide away. This sequence joins TRBV7-2 and TRBJ2-6, with unresolved D. V lost 5 bases and J 4 bases, leaving 12 bases between the germline ends. The V gene's germline CDR1 is SGHTA and CDR2 FQGNSA. The CDR3 has 15 residues. For the CDR3, the DNA is TGTGCCAGCAGCAGTGATCAGACGGGGGCCAACGTCCTGACTTTC. It encodes CASSSDQTGANVLTF.

The chain is built from TRBV20-1 and TRBJ2-1; 9 positions match TRBD2. Germline CDR1 DFQATT, CDR2 SNEGSKA (reference sequence). J gave up 6 bases and V 3 bases, and 9 bases lay outside the gene matches. CDR3 length: 15 amino acids. CDR3 sequence: CSARGGRGGGNEQFF. The CDR3 nucleotides read TGCAGTGCTAGGGGAGGGCGGGGGGGCGGCAATGAGCAGTTCTTC.

This clonotype was recorded a few times. The rearrangement uses TRBV15 and TRBJ2-5, with D maybe TRBD1 (6 bases). Germline CDR1 and CDR2: LNHNV and YYDKDF (reference sequence). Trimming stripped 2 bases from V and 3 bases from J, with 7 bases between. The CDR3 is made up of 13 amino acids. The CDR3 sequence: CATSRNREETQYF. CDR3 DNA: TGTGCCACCAGCAGAAACAGGGAAGAGACCCAGTACTTC.

The V gene is TRBV4-1, the J gene TRBJ2-5; a possible D gene is TRBD1 (6 bases). Germline V gene lookup returns CDR1 MGHRA and CDR2 YSYEKL. The germline V and J ends were trimmed by 0 bases and 13 bases, with 27 bases remaining between them. This CDR3 region has 17 residues. CDR3 coding DNA: TGCGCCAGCAGCCAAGATTCGTCGAAAAGGGGGAGCGACGAGCGGTACTTC. Amino acids: CASSQDSSKRGSDERYF.

This sequence joins TRBV29-1 and TRBJ1-1; D possibly corresponds to TRBD1 (6 bases). V lost 4 bases and J 4 bases, leaving 13 bases between the germline ends. The CDR3 consists of 13 residues. CDR1 is SQVTM and CDR2 is ANQGSEA in the germline V gene. CDR3 sequence reads: CSVGYREITEAFF. The CDR3 DNA is TGCAGCGTTGGGTACAGGGAGATCACTGAAGCTTTCTTT.

This clonotype was observed a few times. The DNA of the CDR3 is TGTGCCAGCAGCCGGACTCCCTTTGATGAGCAGTTCTTC. It specifies CASSRTPFDEQFF. This sequence joins TRBV7-9 and TRBJ2-1; maybe TRBD2 (5 bases). The V gene lost 5 bases and the J gene lost 8 bases, with 13 bases spanning the gap. The CDR3 has 13 residues. Germline V lookup: CDR1 SEHNR, CDR2 FQNEAQ (reference sequence).

The V and J genes are TRBV29-1 and TRBJ2-1; no clear D. Germline CDR1 is SQVTM and CDR2 is ANQGSEA. Trimming took off 3 bases at V and 8 bases at J, with 11 bases between the two ends. The CDR3 contains 12 residues. The CDR3 is CSVDSVHDEQFF. The CDR3 nucleotides are TGCAGCGTTGATTCAGTTCACGATGAGCAGTTCTTC.